This TCR beta chain originates from a study of cytomegalovirus exposure and HLA in healthy donors. Study observations and caveats: Available immune exposure information was restricted to CMV serostatus only. HLA allele associations emerged for 17,000 or so TCR beta sequences in a later analysis, at 0.05 false discovery rate. Later work found that TCR association rates differed between HLA loci; DRB1 had the most and HLA-C the fewest.

Regarding this clone: Its antigen is as yet unknown.

Primers: 60 Vbeta forward and 13 Jbeta reverse. The assay was immunoSEQ multiplex PCR, and TCRdb's table has in-frame clones only and misses some. This table holds about 110,000 clones, about three quarters found once. Looked up from germline, CDR1 is MDHEN and CDR2 is SYDVKM. V lost 6 bases to trimming and J lost 1 base, with 12 bases between them. The CDR3 totals 14 residues. The chain carries TRBV28 and TRBJ1-1; D is unresolved. The specimen was PBMCs. The clonotype was recovered from a woman aged 25 to 39 in good health and CMV-seronegative. The DNA of the CDR3 is TGTGCCAGCAGCCTTCCGGCGGAGAACACTGAAGCTTTCTTT. Encoded protein: CASSLPAENTEAFF.